These 4 T cell receptor beta chains were all obtained from the same sample, sequenced in a study of siplizumab effects on memory and regulatory T cells. Only in-frame clones appear in the TCRdb table, and some are missing; sequencing was by immunoSEQ multiplex PCR. The profile shows 100,000 or so clones, just under 95% of them singletons. Sequenced material: non-Treg CD4+ T cells sorted from blood. The receptors stem from a human donor in good health.

This rearrangement joins TRBV5-1 to TRBJ2-3, with 13 positions matching TRBD2. The CDR3 totals 17 residues. Germline lookup yields CDR1 SGHRS and CDR2 YFSETQ. The V and J ends lost 4 bases and 4 bases, in that order; junction bases with no gene match: 9. In nucleotides, the CDR3 is TGCGCCAGCAGCCCCCTCCAAACTAGCGGGAGGGCAGATACGCAGTATTTT. It codes for CASSPLQTSGRADTQYF.

The J gene is TRBJ2-1, the V gene TRBV28, with 7 positions matching TRBD2. This CDR3 is 15 amino acids long. Germline V CDR1 and CDR2: MDHEN, SYDVKM. V shed 5 bases and J 5 bases; nucleotides not matched to a gene: 9. The CDR3 DNA is TGTGCCAGCAGTGGCAGCGGGAAATACCACAATGAGCAGTTCTTC. Protein sequence: CASSGSGKYHNEQFF.

V is TRBV5-1 and J is TRBJ1-1; no firm D call. The ends were cut back, 4 bases at V and 4 bases at J, with 17 bases in the middle. Germline-derived CDR1 and CDR2 are SGHRS and YFSETQ. CDR3 length: 15 amino acids. In DNA form, the CDR3 reads TGCGCCAGCAGCGTGCAGGCCACAATGGGCACTGAAGCTTTCTTT. It codes for CASSVQATMGTEAFF.

The chain carries TRBV19 and TRBJ1-3; D ambiguous. The CDR3 length is 17 residues. Trimming stripped 3 bases from V and 2 bases from J, with 17 bases between. Germline CDR1 and CDR2: LNHDA and SQIVND (reference sequence). The CDR3 spells CASSMVFTKLPGNTIYF. The CDR3 DNA follows: TGTGCCAGTAGTATGGTGTTCACCAAGCTCCCTGGAAACACCATATATTTT.